Listed here are 29 T cell receptor beta chains from one sample, sequenced in a study of post-analysis software for immune sequencing data. Points from the study as a whole: Controls showed lower frequencies than patients for roughly five TRBV segments, and TRBV5-6, TRBV5-1 and TRBV20-1 were among these.

TCR beta cDNA libraries had unique molecular identifiers. A single record per CDR3 protein comes from TCRdb applying MiXCR to the PCR reads. The sample gives under 650,000 distinct CDR3 sequences, roughly 45% of which show up once; around 1.7% is in the top ten. No antigen has been assigned to these receptors. Source material: blood. All receptors derive from a girl aged 5 to 17 with multiple sclerosis.

This chain joins TRBV20-1 and TRBJ2-3, with 11 bases identical to TRBD2. Germline CDR1 is DFQATT and CDR2 is SNEGSKA (reference sequence). The J segment lost 5 bases and the V segment lost 1 base, leaving 8 bases of the junction unmatched. This CDR3 region has 16 residues. CDR3 residues: CSARAPLTSGKDTQYF. The CDR3 nucleotides are TGCAGTGCTAGAGCCCCCCTGACTAGCGGGAAAGATACGCAGTATTTT.

This clonotype has a handful of counts. The V and J genes are TRBV11-2 and TRBJ1-5; D may be TRBD1 (6 bases). The CDR3 consists of 14 residues. V was shortened by 4 bases and J by 3 bases, with 10 bases between the two germline ends. The germline V gene has CDR1 SGHAT and CDR2 FQNNGV. The chain's CDR3 is CASSSGQPNQPQHF. CDR3 DNA sequence: TGTGCCAGCAGCTCCGGACAGCCCAATCAGCCCCAGCATTTT. Full variable domain (remainder filled in from reference TRBV11-2 and TRBJ1-5): EAGVAQSPRYKIIEKRQSVAFWCNPISGHATLYWYQQILGQGPKLLIQFQNNGVVDDSQLPKDRFSAERLKGVDSTLKIQPAKLEDSAVYLCASSSGQPNQPQHFGDGTRLSIL.

In its sample, this clonotype was seen many times. The chain carries TRBV5-1 and TRBJ2-3; D is unclear. Trimming removed 4 bases at V and 2 bases at J, with 8 bases between. The CDR3 totals 13 residues. Looked up from germline, CDR1 is SGHRS and CDR2 is YFSETQ. CDR3 region: CASSLKPTDTQYF. DNA for the CDR3: TGCGCCAGCAGCCTGAAGCCCACAGATACGCAGTATTTT.

This chain connects TRBV20-1 to TRBJ1-1; D uncertain. Trimming cost V 0 bases and J 1 base, with 15 bases left between them. The germline V gene has CDR1 DFQATT and CDR2 SNEGSKA (reference sequence). The CDR3 spans 16 residues. CDR3 amino acids: CSAREDGKNSNTEAFF. The DNA for the CDR3 is TGCAGTGCTAGAGAGGACGGGAAAAATTCGAACACTGAAGCTTTCTTT.

This rearrangement joins TRBV24-1 to TRBJ2-3; possibly TRBD2 for D (5 bases). V dropped 5 bases and J dropped 2 bases, with 16 bases sitting between them. This CDR3 is 16 amino acids long. Germline V CDR1 and CDR2: KGHDR, SFDVKD. The CDR3 bases are TGTGCCACCAGTGGGGGAGACCGATCTTTCACAGATACGCAGTATTTT. Amino acids: CATSGGDRSFTDTQYF.

With respect to this clonotype: The junction differs from germline at one of its ends, possibly a read error. The chain carries TRBV6-4 and TRBJ1-2; D not certain. This CDR3 has 14 amino acids. CDR1 and CDR2 (germline): MRHNA, SNTAGT. The CDR3 DNA sequence: TGTGCCAGCAGGGACTCGAGGCGAGGCTATGGCTACACCTTC. Its translation is CASRDSRRGYGYTF.

The chain recombines TRBV2 with TRBJ2-7; the match to TRBD1 covers 9 bases. Germline-derived CDR1 and CDR2 are SNHLY and FYNNEI. This CDR3 has 15 amino acids. V gave up 5 bases and J gave up 3 bases; unmatched junction bases: 8. The CDR3 here is CASSLSRDRDYEQYF. The CDR3 DNA reads as TGTGCCAGCAGTCTCTCCCGGGACAGGGACTACGAGCAGTACTTC.

In this sample, this clonotype turned up a few times. This chain joins TRBV20-1 and TRBJ1-2; 10 positions agree with TRBD1. Germline CDR1 and CDR2: DFQATT and SNEGSKA (reference sequence). The CDR3 has 15 amino acids. Trimming cost V 4 bases and J 2 bases; bases outside gene matches: 7. The CDR3 sequence is CSATSTGGENYGYTF. The CDR3 nucleotides are TGCAGTGCTACATCGACAGGGGGCGAGAACTATGGCTACACCTTC.

The genes are TRBV12-3 or TRBV12-4 and TRBJ2-1, with D unclear. V lost 4 bases, J lost 9 bases, and 10 bases lay in between. The CDR3 extends over 12 amino acids. The CDR3 region has the DNA TGTGCCAGCAGTTCTAGGTTCGGTGAGCAGTTCTTC. This codes for CASSSRFGEQFF.

CDR3 DNA sequence: TGTGCCAGCAGCTATGAAAGAAACACAGCCAAAAACATTCAGTACTTC. Translated, it gives CASSYERNTAKNIQYF. The chain joins TRBV7-2 to TRBJ2-4; D gene uncertain. The CDR3 consists of 16 residues. V was shortened by 4 bases and J by 0 bases, with 13 bases between the two germline ends. Germline V gene lookup returns CDR1 SGHTA and CDR2 FQGNSA.

The V and J genes are TRBV20-1 and TRBJ1-2; 7 nucleotides match TRBD1. Germline loops: CDR1 DFQATT, CDR2 SNEGSKA (reference sequence). CDR3 length equals 14 residues. J was trimmed by 8 bases and V by 5 bases; bases with no gene match: 14. The CDR3 spells CSADDREDSGGYTF. The CDR3 coding sequence is TGCAGTGCTGATGACAGGGAAGATTCGGGAGGCTACACCTTC.

The chain has TRBV10-2 and TRBJ2-3, with 10 nucleotides matching TRBD2. CDR1 and CDR2 (germline): WSHSY, SAAADI. CDR3 length equals 15 residues. Losses at the gene ends were 3 bases for V and 6 bases for J; bases not matched to a gene: 6. The CDR3 sequence is CASSDGAGGVDTQYF. The CDR3 nucleotides are TGCGCCAGCAGTGATGGAGCGGGGGGGGTGGATACGCAGTATTTT.

The chain combines TRBV29-1 with TRBJ2-4; 8 nucleotides agree with TRBD1. Losses at the gene ends were 4 bases for V and 5 bases for J; bases not matched to a gene: 22. The CDR3 is made up of 19 amino acids. Germline V gives CDR1 SQVTM, CDR2 ANQGSEA. The CDR3 coding sequence is TGCAGCGTTGTGGGGGGCCTACAGGGACAGGTCGTCGGGGAAAACATTCAGTACTTC. Encoded protein: CSVVGGLQGQVVGENIQYF.

The chain links TRBV2 to TRBJ2-7, with TRBD1 matching 9 bases. With V trimmed by 9 bases and J by 5 bases, 14 bases remained unmatched. Per germline, CDR1 SNHLY and CDR2 FYNNEI. CDR3 size: 15 residues. CDR3 sequence reads: CASGTAGQGKNEQYF. CDR3 sequence (DNA): TGTGCCAGTGGTACCGCGGGACAGGGAAAGAACGAGCAGTACTTC.

This clonotype was detected many times. The chain is built from TRBV29-1 and TRBJ2-7, with TRBD2 matching over 12 bases. The V and J ends lost 7 bases and 0 bases, in that order; junction bases with no gene match: 7. Germline CDR1 reads SQVTM; CDR2 reads ANQGSEA. CDR3 size: 15 residues. CDR3 sequence: CSATGTSGPSYEQYF. In DNA form, the CDR3 reads TGCAGCGCTACCGGGACTAGCGGGCCCTCCTACGAGCAGTACTTC.

This clonotype has only a few counts. The chain has TRBV29-1 and TRBJ2-7; D possibly matches TRBD1 or TRBD2 (5 bases each). Germline CDR1 reads SQVTM; CDR2 reads ANQGSEA. V shed 3 bases and J shed 4 bases, with 16 bases lying between them. The CDR3 has 14 residues. CDR3 coding DNA: TGCAGCGTTGAGGCGGGCGAGGGGATTTACGAGCAGTACTTC. It encodes CSVEAGEGIYEQYF.

V is TRBV24-1 and J is TRBJ1-2; unclear D gene. Germline lookup yields CDR1 KGHDR and CDR2 SFDVKD. CDR3 length equals 15 residues. The V end lost 5 bases, the J end lost 8 bases, and 20 bases lay between the germline ends. CDR3 coding DNA: TGTGCCACCAGTGGAGGCGACACCCAACGAGAGGGCTACACCTTC. This gives the protein CATSGGDTQREGYTF.

The chain joins TRBV28 to TRBJ2-7, with TRBD2 matching over 7 bases. There are 16 residues in the CDR3. Germline trimming cut 5 bases from V and 0 bases from J; bases unmatched to any gene: 10. From germline, CDR1 is MDHEN and CDR2 SYDVKM. The CDR3 loop reads CASSPGGAGDSYEQYF. CDR3 nucleotides: TGTGCCAGCAGTCCGGGTGGGGCGGGAGACTCCTACGAGCAGTACTTC.

The chain joins TRBV7-8 to TRBJ2-3; perhaps D is TRBD1 or TRBD2 (6 bases each). Germline loops: CDR1 SGHVS, CDR2 FQNEAQ. CDR3 length: 14 amino acids. V was pared by 6 bases and J by 3 bases, with 13 bases between. The CDR3 is CASSSWGATDTQYF. The CDR3 DNA reads as TGTGCCAGCAGTTCGTGGGGGGCAACAGATACGCAGTATTTT.

This chain joins TRBV20-1 and TRBJ2-5; D assignment may be TRBD1 or TRBD2 (5 bases each). The germline V and J ends were trimmed by 3 bases and 4 bases, with 9 bases remaining between them. Germline CDR1 DFQATT, CDR2 SNEGSKA (reference sequence). The CDR3 is 12 amino acids. As DNA, the CDR3 is TGCAGTGCTAGGGGGGAAGGAGAGACCCAGTACTTC. It codes for CSARGEGETQYF.

The chain uses TRBV4-1 and TRBJ1-1; D is perhaps TRBD1 (5 bases). Trimming removed 4 bases from V and 7 bases from J, with 19 bases in between. Germline CDR1 MGHRA, CDR2 YSYEKL. The CDR3 runs to 15 residues. The CDR3 is CASSPPLRGELEAFF. CDR3 coding DNA: TGCGCCAGCAGCCCACCTCTACGGGGGGAACTTGAAGCTTTCTTT.

The gene calls are TRBV6-5 and TRBJ1-2; 9 bases are a match to TRBD1. This CDR3 comprises 17 residues. CDR1 is MNHEY, CDR2 SVGAGI, per germline. After removal of 0 bases from V and 7 bases from J, the junction contained 12 bases not matched to a gene. The CDR3 DNA reads as TGTGCCAGCAGTTACTCGACAAGTGGACAGGGGAGGGGTGGCTACACCTTC. The encoded protein is CASSYSTSGQGRGGYTF.

This chain connects TRBV7-2 to TRBJ2-1; tentative D call: TRBD1 (6 bases). The V and J ends lost 6 bases and 2 bases respectively, with 14 bases between them. Germline V lookup: CDR1 SGHTA, CDR2 FQGNSA. This CDR3 region has 15 residues. The CDR3 reads CASSPDSLTYNEQFF. The CDR3, as DNA: TGTGCCAGCAGTCCGGACAGTCTCACCTACAATGAGCAGTTCTTC. Using reference TRBV7-2 and TRBJ2-1 for the parts outside the CDR3, the full variable domain is GAGVSQSPSNKVTEKGKDVELRCDPISGHTALYWYRQSLGQGLEFLIYFQGNSAPDKSGLPSDRFSAERTGGSVSTLTIQRTQQEDSAVYLCASSPDSLTYNEQFFGPGTRLTVL.

The chain has TRBV27 and TRBJ2-1; 8 bases align to TRBD1. The CDR3 length is 16 residues. V lost 6 bases to trimming and J lost 3 bases; unmatched junction nucleotides: 10. Germline V CDR1 and CDR2: MNHEY, SMNVEV (reference sequence). CDR3 DNA sequence: TGTGCCAGCAGGGGGGACAGGCCTTTGGGCTACAATGAGCAGTTCTTC. It is translated as CASRGDRPLGYNEQFF.

This clonotype was counted between two and nine times. CDR3 DNA sequence: TGCAGCGTTGCTATGGTTGCAGCTTATGGCTACACCTTC. This encodes CSVAMVAAYGYTF. The chain joins TRBV29-1 to TRBJ1-2, with D uncertain. The germline V and J ends were trimmed by 4 bases and 5 bases, with 14 bases remaining between them. There are 13 residues in the CDR3. Germline CDR1 is SQVTM and CDR2 is ANQGSEA.

The rearrangement uses TRBV20-1 and TRBJ2-7; the match to TRBD1 covers 7 bases. CDR3 length equals 15 residues. Trimming at V came to 1 base and at J to 0 bases, leaving 6 bases not matched to a gene. Germline CDR1 and CDR2: DFQATT and SNEGSKA (reference sequence). As DNA, the CDR3 is TGCAGTGCTAGAGCGTGGGGACAGAGCTCCTACGAGCAGTACTTC. Its protein product is CSARAWGQSSYEQYF.

This chain connects TRBV4-1 to TRBJ2-5; the D gene is possibly TRBD2 (6 bases). V lost 4 bases and J lost 4, with 10 bases in between. The germline gives CDR1 MGHRA, CDR2 YSYEKL. The CDR3 spans 13 residues. The CDR3 DNA reads TGCGCCAGCAGCCGAATGGGGGGAGAGACCCAGTACTTC. Residues: CASSRMGGETQYF.

The chain employs TRBV10-2 and TRBJ2-7; 11 bases fit TRBD2. The trim removed 3 bases at V and 5 bases at J, leaving 3 bases unmatched. This CDR3 region has 14 residues. CDR1 and CDR2 from the germline V gene are WSHSY and SAAADI. CDR3: CASSDTSGSHEQYF. Here the CDR3 DNA reads TGCGCCAGCAGTGATACTAGCGGGAGCCACGAGCAGTACTTC.

The CDR3: CASSFVGDQETQYF. The CDR3 bases are TGTGCCAGCAGCTTCGTGGGGGACCAAGAGACCCAGTACTTC. This chain links TRBV6-5 with TRBJ2-5; either TRBD1 or TRBD2 may fit D (5 bases each). Germline loops: CDR1 MNHEY, CDR2 SVGAGI. The CDR3 contains 14 residues. Trimming shortened V by 6 bases and J by 0 bases, and 11 bases separated the two germline ends.